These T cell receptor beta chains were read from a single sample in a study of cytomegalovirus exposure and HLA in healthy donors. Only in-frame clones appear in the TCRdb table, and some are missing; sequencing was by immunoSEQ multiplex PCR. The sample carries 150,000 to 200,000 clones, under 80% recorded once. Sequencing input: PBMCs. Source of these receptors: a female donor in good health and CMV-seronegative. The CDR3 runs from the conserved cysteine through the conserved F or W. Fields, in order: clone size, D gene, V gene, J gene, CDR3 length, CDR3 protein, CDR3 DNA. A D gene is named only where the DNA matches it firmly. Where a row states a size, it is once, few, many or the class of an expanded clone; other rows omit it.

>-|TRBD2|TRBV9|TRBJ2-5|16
CASSAALAGPGETQYF
TGTGCCAGCAGCGCCGCCCTAGCGGGGCCCGGAGAGACCCAGTACTTC
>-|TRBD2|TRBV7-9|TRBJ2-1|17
CASSLTSGELLLYEQFF
TGTGCCAGCAGCCTGACTAGCGGGGAGCTCCTCCTCTATGAGCAGTTCTTC
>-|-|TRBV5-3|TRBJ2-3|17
CARSLTGTPPGADTQYF
TGTGCCAGAAGCTTGACAGGTACTCCCCCAGGGGCAGATACGCAGTATTTT
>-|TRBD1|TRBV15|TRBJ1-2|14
CATSRGRQGPGYTF
TGTGCCACCAGCAGAGGGAGACAGGGTCCTGGCTACACCTTC
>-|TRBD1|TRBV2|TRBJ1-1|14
CASSEGQGGAEAFF
TGTGCCAGCAGCGAGGGACAGGGGGGAGCTGAAGCTTTCTTT
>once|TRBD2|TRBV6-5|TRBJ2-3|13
CASSGGVANTQYF
TGTGCCAGCAGCGGGGGGGTGGCCAATACGCAGTATTTT
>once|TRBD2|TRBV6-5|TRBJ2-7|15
CASSPGTSGNYEQYF
TGTGCCAGCAGTCCTGGGACTAGCGGAAACTACGAGCAGTACTTC
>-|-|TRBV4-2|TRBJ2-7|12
CASSPGSAMQYF
TGTGCCAGCAGCCCAGGCTCGGCTATGCAGTACTTC
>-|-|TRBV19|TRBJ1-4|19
CASSITPPPTEATNEKLFF
TGTGCCAGTAGTATAACCCCGCCCCCGACGGAGGCAACTAATGAAAAACTGTTTTTT
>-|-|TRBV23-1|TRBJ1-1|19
CASSQPPEVQGGRDTEAFF
TGCGCCAGCAGTCAACCTCCCGAGGTACAGGGAGGGAGGGACACTGAAGCTTTCTTT
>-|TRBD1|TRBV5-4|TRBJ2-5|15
CASSPGQGAQETQYF
TGTGCCAGCAGCCCGGGACAGGGCGCCCAAGAGACCCAGTACTTC
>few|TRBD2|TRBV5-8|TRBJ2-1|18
CAVTRLAGGPGGYNEQFF
TGTGCCGTAACCAGACTAGCGGGAGGGCCCGGCGGCTACAATGAGCAGTTCTTC
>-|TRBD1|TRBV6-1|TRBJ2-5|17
CASSEARDRVWEETQYF
TGTGCCAGCAGTGAAGCCCGGGACAGGGTATGGGAAGAGACCCAGTACTTC
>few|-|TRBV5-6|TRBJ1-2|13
CASSLVGVDGYTF
TGTGCCAGCAGCTTGGTTGGAGTAGATGGCTACACCTTC
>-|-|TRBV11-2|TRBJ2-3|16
CASSSTGTWGTDTQYF
TGTGCCAGCAGCTCCACCGGGACTTGGGGCACAGATACGCAGTATTTT
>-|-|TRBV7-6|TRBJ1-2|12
CASSLQGLVYTF
TGTGCCAGCAGCTTACAGGGCTTGGTCTACACCTTC
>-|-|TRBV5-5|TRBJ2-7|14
CASRTLPSSYEQYF
TGTGCCAGCCGGACACTCCCGAGCTCCTACGAGCAGTACTTC
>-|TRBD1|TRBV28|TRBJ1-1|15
CASSYLQGGRTEAFF
TGTGCCAGCAGCTACCTCCAGGGGGGCAGGACTGAAGCTTTCTTT
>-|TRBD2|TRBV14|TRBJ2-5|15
CASSQLSGGQETQYF
TGTGCCAGCAGCCAGCTTAGCGGGGGCCAAGAGACCCAGTACTTC
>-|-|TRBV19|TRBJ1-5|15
CASSSTSYSNQPQHF
TGTGCCAGTAGTAGTACAAGTTACAGCAATCAGCCCCAGCATTTT
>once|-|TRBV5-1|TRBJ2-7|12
CASSRDNYEQYF
TGCGCCAGCAGCCGGGACAACTACGAGCAGTACTTC
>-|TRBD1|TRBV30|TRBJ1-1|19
CAWSRNIGTGGAIWTEAFF
TGTGCCTGGAGCCGGAATATTGGGACAGGGGGCGCGATCTGGACTGAAGCTTTCTTT
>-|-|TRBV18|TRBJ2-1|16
CATQPLDQAYDNEQFF
TGTGCCACCCAACCCCTCGATCAGGCGTATGACAATGAGCAGTTCTTC
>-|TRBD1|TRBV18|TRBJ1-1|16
CASSPRPGTENTEAFF
TGTGCCAGCTCACCACGTCCCGGGACAGAGAACACTGAAGCTTTCTTT
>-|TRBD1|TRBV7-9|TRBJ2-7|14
CASSEQGASYEQYF
TGTGCCAGCAGCGAACAGGGGGCCTCCTACGAGCAGTACTTC
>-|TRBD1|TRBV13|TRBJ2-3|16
CASSWTGASSTDTQYF
TGTGCCAGCAGCTGGACAGGAGCCTCTAGCACAGATACGCAGTATTTT
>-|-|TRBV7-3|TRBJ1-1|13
CASSPTGHTEAFF
TGTGCCAGCAGCCCCACAGGGCACACTGAAGCTTTCTTT
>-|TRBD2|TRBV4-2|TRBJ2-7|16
CASSQGGSGGLYEQYF
TGTGCCAGCAGCCAAGGCGGAAGCGGGGGGCTCTACGAGCAGTACTTC
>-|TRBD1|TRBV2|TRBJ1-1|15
CASSGQGITNTEAFF
TGTGCCAGCAGCGGACAGGGAATAACTAACACTGAAGCTTTCTTT
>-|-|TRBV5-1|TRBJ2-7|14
CASSLRGNSNEQYF
TGCGCCAGCAGCTTGAGGGGAAATAGCAACGAGCAGTACTTC
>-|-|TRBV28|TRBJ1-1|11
CASSASPKAFF
TGTGCCAGCAGTGCTAGTCCAAAAGCTTTCTTT
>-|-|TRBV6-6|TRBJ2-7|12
CASTAGGYEQYF
TGTGCCAGCACGGCAGGCGGGTACGAGCAGTACTTC
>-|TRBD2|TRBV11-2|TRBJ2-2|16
CASRPLAGGNTGELFF
TGTGCCAGCAGACCCCTCGCGGGAGGGAACACCGGGGAGCTGTTTTTT
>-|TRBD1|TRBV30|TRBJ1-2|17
CAWRPRPGTGGSYGYTF
TGTGCCTGGAGACCCCGGCCCGGGACAGGGGGTTCCTATGGCTACACCTTC
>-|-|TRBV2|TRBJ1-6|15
CASSPSGHLNSPLHF
TGTGCCAGCAGTCCATCTGGACACCTTAATTCACCCCTCCACTTT
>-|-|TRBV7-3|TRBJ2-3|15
CASSPWRGLGDTQYF
TGTGCCAGCAGCCCATGGCGGGGGCTGGGGGATACGCAGTATTTT
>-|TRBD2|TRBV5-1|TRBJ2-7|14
CASSWGLASYEQYF
TGCGCCAGCAGCTGGGGACTAGCCTCCTACGAGCAATACTTC